A single sample is the source of the 25 T cell receptor beta chains below, sequenced in a study of PD-1 blockade in classical Hodgkin lymphoma. Autologous stem cell transplantation was followed by relapse in every patient, and brentuximab vedotin exposure varied. Thawed PBMCs underwent magnetic negative selection to obtain purified CD8+ T cells. Sequencing was performed with immunoSEQ multiplex PCR; in TCRdb, only in-frame clones are kept and a portion is missing. The sample lists roughly 28,000 clones, 85% to 90% seen once, with approximately 6.7% in the top ten. The material was CD8+ T cells from blood, obtained at baseline. These receptors were obtained from a human donor with classical Hodgkin lymphoma.

CDR3 loop: CASSSLAGARESTDTQYF. CDR3 sequence (DNA): TGTGCCAGCAGTTCCCTAGCGGGAGCGAGGGAGAGCACAGATACGCAGTATTTT. This chain connects TRBV28 to TRBJ2-3; 10 bases agree with TRBD2. The CDR3 loop spans 18 amino acids. V was pared by 4 bases and J by 0 bases, with 10 bases of the junction left unmatched. Per the germline V gene, CDR1 is MDHEN and CDR2 is SYDVKM.

The chain employs TRBV9 and TRBJ2-7; D may be TRBD1 (5 bases). V lost 0 bases to trimming and J lost 6 bases, with 7 bases between them. CDR1 is SGDLS, CDR2 YYNGEE, per germline. The CDR3 consists of 12 residues. The CDR3 bases are TGTGCCAGCAGCGTAGGGACAAGCGAGCAGTACTTC. It yields the protein CASSVGTSEQYF.

V usage is TRBV19 and J usage is TRBJ1-5, with 8 bases fitting TRBD1. The CDR3 is 12 amino acids. Germline trimming cut 6 bases from V and 7 bases from J; bases unmatched to any gene: 2. Germline lookup yields CDR1 LNHDA and CDR2 SQIVND (reference sequence). This chain's CDR3 is CASSQGAQPQHF. The CDR3, as DNA: TGTGCCAGTAGCCAGGGGGCCCAGCCCCAGCATTTT. Filled out from reference TRBV19 and TRBJ1-5, the complete variable domain reads DGGITQSPKYLFRKEGQNVTLSCEQNLNHDAMYWYRQDPGQGLRLIYYSQIVNDFQKGDIAEGYSVSREKKESFPLTVTSAQKNPTAFYLCASSQGAQPQHFGDGTRLSIL.

This clone appeared once. The V gene is TRBV27, the J gene TRBJ2-7, with D possibly matching TRBD2 (5 bases). The CDR3 spans 12 residues. From germline, CDR1 is MNHEY and CDR2 SMNVEV (reference sequence). V was clipped by 2 bases and J by 5 bases, with 7 bases between them. Written as DNA, the CDR3 is TGTGCCAGCAGTTTAGGAGGCAACGAGCAGTACTTC. This sequence encodes CASSLGGNEQYF.

This clone was counted a single time. This chain connects TRBV5-6 to TRBJ2-3; D is unclear. V was clipped by 0 bases and J by 6 bases, with 5 bases between them. Germline lookup yields CDR1 SGHDT and CDR2 YYEEEE. This CDR3 has 12 residues. The CDR3 spells CASSLGSDTQYF. CDR3 DNA: TGTGCCAGCAGCTTGGGTTCGGATACGCAGTATTTT. Full variable domain (missing parts from reference TRBV5-6 and TRBJ2-3): DAGVTQSPTHLIKTRGQQVTLRCSPKSGHDTVSWYQQALGQGPQFIFQYYEEEERQRGNFPDRFSGHQFPNYSSELNVNALLLGDSALYLCASSLGSDTQYFGPGTRLTVL.

J is TRBJ2-3 and V is TRBV9; TRBD1 or TRBD2 may be the D gene (5 bases each). The CDR3 consists of 15 residues. Germline-derived CDR1 and CDR2 are SGDLS and YYNGEE. Deletions cut 2 bases from V and 1 base from J, with 11 bases between. The CDR3 region is CASSVRGVGTDTQYF. Written as DNA, the CDR3 is TGTGCCAGCAGCGTTAGGGGAGTCGGCACAGATACGCAGTATTTT.

This chain joins TRBV10-3 and TRBJ2-3; TRBD2 agrees at 9 bases. V dropped 7 bases and J dropped 2; count of bases not matched to a gene: 10. Looked up from germline, CDR1 is ENHRY and CDR2 is SYGVKD. This CDR3 has 16 residues. CDR3 nucleotide sequence: TGTGCCATCAACGAGCGGGAGGATCGTTACACAGATACGCAGTATTTT. Translation: CAINEREDRYTDTQYF.

This clone was seen more than once but under ten times. The rearrangement joins TRBV28 to TRBJ1-2, with D tentatively TRBD1 (5 bases). Germline V gives CDR1 MDHEN, CDR2 SYDVKM. V lost 6 bases and J 8 bases, leaving 13 bases between the germline ends. CDR3 length: 12 amino acids. The CDR3 is CASSDSSVGYTF. CDR3 bases: TGTGCCAGCAGCGACAGTTCTGTAGGCTACACCTTC.

Written as DNA, the CDR3 is TGTGCCAGTAGTATAAGCCGGGACAGCAATCAGCCCCAGCATTTT. Encoded protein: CASSISRDSNQPQHF. The gene calls are TRBV19 and TRBJ1-5; tentatively, D is TRBD1 (5 bases). Between the trimmed V and J ends, which lost 2 bases and 1 base, there was a span of 9 bases. The CDR3 is 15 amino acids. From germline, CDR1 is LNHDA and CDR2 SQIVND (reference sequence).

This rearrangement joins TRBV9 to TRBJ2-6, with a possible D match to TRBD1 (6 bases). V dropped 3 bases and J dropped 1 base, with 8 bases sitting between them. The length of the CDR3 is 15 residues. Per germline, CDR1 SGDLS and CDR2 YYNGEE. CDR3 loop: CASSARGSGANVLTF. The CDR3 DNA reads TGTGCCAGCAGCGCTAGGGGGTCTGGGGCCAACGTCCTGACTTTC.

The V gene is TRBV28, the J gene TRBJ2-3; 9 bases are a match to TRBD1. CDR1 and CDR2 from the germline V gene are MDHEN and SYDVKM. The ends lost 6 bases at V and 1 base at J; junction bases unmatched: 5. CDR3 length equals 15 residues. CDR3 DNA sequence: TGTGCCAGCAGCCCAGGACAGGGGCGCACAGATACGCAGTATTTT. Translation gives CASSPGQGRTDTQYF.

This clone showed up just once. The chain combines TRBV6-1 with TRBJ2-5; D may be TRBD2 (5 bases). This CDR3 region has 14 residues. The V gene lost 0 bases and the J gene lost 2 bases, with 7 bases spanning the gap. Germline lookup yields CDR1 MNHNS and CDR2 SASEGT. The CDR3 sequence: CASSEAWRQETQYF. In DNA form, the CDR3 reads TGTGCCAGCAGTGAAGCATGGAGGCAAGAGACCCAGTACTTC.

Only one count was recorded for this clone. This chain connects TRBV29-1 to TRBJ2-2; no definite D call. V was shortened by 8 bases and J by 2 bases, with 12 bases between the two germline ends. Germline V lookup: CDR1 SQVTM, CDR2 ANQGSEA. The CDR3 covers 13 residues. The CDR3 loop reads CSCEKINTGELFF. CDR3 nucleotide sequence: TGCAGCTGCGAGAAAATAAACACCGGGGAGCTGTTTTTT.

The chain links TRBV7-9 to TRBJ1-1; TRBD1 might be the D (6 bases). Germline V CDR1 and CDR2: SEHNR, FQNEAQ (reference sequence). Trimming removed 8 bases from V and 5 bases from J, with 15 bases in between. The CDR3 runs 13 residues. The CDR3 loop reads CASRQGRETEAFF. The CDR3 DNA is TGTGCCAGCCGGCAGGGGAGGGAAACTGAAGCTTTCTTT.

The CDR3 protein is CATSRDLGNQPQHF. Here the CDR3 DNA reads TGTGCCACCAGCAGAGATCTGGGCAATCAGCCCCAGCATTTT. The chain recombines TRBV15 with TRBJ1-5; the D is unclear. Germline CDR1 and CDR2: LNHNV and YYDKDF (reference sequence). This CDR3 comprises 14 residues. V shed 0 bases and J shed 2 bases, with 5 bases lying between them.

This chain joins TRBV28 and TRBJ2-7; a possible D gene is TRBD2 (6 bases). The CDR3 totals 15 residues. V lost 5 bases and J 2 bases, leaving 16 bases between the germline ends. Germline V lookup: CDR1 MDHEN, CDR2 SYDVKM. For the CDR3, the DNA is TGTGCCAGCAGTAGCCGATCGGGAGACCCCTACGAGCAGTACTTC. Translation: CASSSRSGDPYEQYF.

This chain uses TRBV19 with TRBJ2-7; no reliable D call. Trimming removed 2 bases from V and 2 bases from J, with 22 bases in between. The CDR3 length is 18 residues. Germline CDR1 reads LNHDA; CDR2 reads SQIVND (reference sequence). The CDR3 region has the DNA TGTGCCAGTAGTATATCCCCCCAGCCGACTTCTTATCCCTACGAGCAGTACTTC. This gives the protein CASSISPQPTSYPYEQYF.

This clone occurred once. The chain couples TRBV28 to TRBJ2-3; D remains unclear. V was clipped by 3 bases and J by 5 bases, with 15 bases between them. The CDR3 runs to 15 residues. From germline, CDR1 is MDHEN and CDR2 SYDVKM. In DNA, the CDR3 is TGTGCCAGCAGTTTGGGAACAGTTTCCCAAGATACGCAGTATTTT. Its translation: CASSLGTVSQDTQYF.

This chain links TRBV2 with TRBJ2-3; perhaps TRBD2 as D (5 bases). The CDR3 has 14 residues. Trimming stripped 1 base from V and 4 bases from J, with 9 bases between. CDR1 and CDR2 from the germline V gene are SNHLY and FYNNEI. The CDR3 DNA follows: TGTGCCAGCAGTGAAGAGGCTAGCCCAGATACGCAGTATTTT. Its translation is CASSEEASPDTQYF.

Regarding this clone: At one end, the junction sequence differs from germline, possibly due to a read error. V and J are TRBV2 and TRBJ1-3, with D uncertain. CDR1 SNHLY and CDR2 FYNNEI come from the germline V gene. There are 12 residues in the CDR3. CDR3 loop: CASREGVNTIYF. The CDR3 bases are TGTGCCAGCAGGGAAGGAGTAAACACCATATATTTT.

This sequence joins TRBV9 and TRBJ1-2; possible D gene TRBD1, 6 bases. From germline, CDR1 is SGDLS and CDR2 YYNGEE. Trimming took 0 bases from V and 0 from J, leaving 12 bases between them. The CDR3 extends over 16 amino acids. In DNA form, the CDR3 reads TGTGCCAGCAGCGTAGACTCGACAGGAGCTAACTATGGCTACACCTTC. Protein: CASSVDSTGANYGYTF.

The chain is built from TRBV28 and TRBJ2-1, with a tentative D call TRBD2 (6 bases). The CDR3 spans 16 residues. Germline-derived CDR1 and CDR2 are MDHEN and SYDVKM. Trimming shortened V by 1 base and J by 0 bases, and 10 bases separated the two germline ends. Here the CDR3 DNA reads TGTGCCAGCAGTTTATCACGGGGGAGCTCCTACAATGAGCAGTTCTTC. The encoded protein is CASSLSRGSSYNEQFF. Filled out from reference TRBV28 and TRBJ2-1, the complete variable domain reads DVKVTQSSRYLVKRTGEKVFLECVQDMDHENMFWYRQDPGLGLRLIYFSYDVKMKEKGDIPEGYSVSREKKERFSLILESASTNQTSMYLCASSLSRGSSYNEQFFGPGTRLTVL.

CDR3 in DNA: TGTGCCATCAGGTCAAGGACAGGGGAGAACACTGAAGCTTTCTTT. Its translation: CAIRSRTGENTEAFF. This chain connects TRBV10-3 to TRBJ1-1; 9 bases map to TRBD1. The germline V gene has CDR1 ENHRY and CDR2 SYGVKD. CDR3 size: 15 residues. With V trimmed by 6 bases and J by 1 base, 6 bases remained unmatched.

This chain connects TRBV15 to TRBJ2-5; TRBD1 is a possible D gene (5 bases). This CDR3 contains 12 residues. CDR1 and CDR2 from the germline V gene are LNHNV and YYDKDF (reference sequence). V was trimmed by 7 bases and J by 10 bases, leaving 16 bases between them. As DNA, the CDR3 is TGTGCCACCAACCCTCTAGGGGCGGACCAGTACTTC. It is translated as CATNPLGADQYF.

The count of this clone is one. The V call is TRBV10-1, the J call TRBJ2-1, with a weak D call TRBD1 (6 bases). The CDR3 runs to 15 residues. CDR1 and CDR2 (germline): WNHNN, SYGVQD (reference sequence). The germline V and J ends were trimmed by 3 bases and 0 bases, with 9 bases remaining between them. The CDR3 spells CASSDWGHSYNEQFF. The DNA of the CDR3 is TGCGCCAGCAGTGATTGGGGGCACTCCTACAATGAGCAGTTCTTC.